This T cell receptor (beta chain) was recorded in a study of T cell repertoires in cytomegalovirus infection. TCRdb reprocessed the reads with MiXCR, giving one entry per CDR3 protein. The sample records roughly 570,000 distinct CDR3 sequences, 40% being singletons. There are a few counts of this clonotype. Its antigen remains unidentified. Broader study findings: Cumulative frequency of public TCR beta families picked out carriers of CMV plus the relevant HLA.

The V gene's germline CDR1 is LNHNV and CDR2 YYDKDF (reference sequence). V was shortened by 9 bases and J by 0 bases, with 18 bases between the two germline ends. The CDR3 has 17 amino acids. The sample in question was cultured PBMCs, obtained from culture after CMV antigen stimulation. The sequence derives from a human donor in good health (CMV status not recorded). Some clones in this sample may be carry-over from other donors' samples. This chain links TRBV15 with TRBJ2-6; D may be TRBD1 or TRBD2 (5 bases each). Here the CDR3 reads CATKRDGKLSGANVLTF. CDR3 DNA sequence: TGTGCCACTAAAAGGGACGGTAAACTCTCTGGGGCCAACGTCCTGACTTTC.